This record concerns one TCR beta chain sequence. Its specificity is not known. This specimen comes from a study of T cell responses to AZD1222 COVID-19 vaccine. The study's findings and limits: Donors in the cohort were predominantly white British and more often female, and clonal diversity was possibly underestimated. Repertoire sampling occurred only after the peak T cell response.

Germline V gene sequence: CDR1 SGDLS, CDR2 YYNGEE. V shed 0 bases and J 2 bases; nucleotides not matched to a gene: 8. The CDR3 is made up of 18 amino acids. Measured with immunoSEQ multiplex PCR; TCRdb has only the in-frame clones, and not every one. Of 130,000 or so clones listed, 93% are singletons. The chain links TRBV9 to TRBJ2-1; 10 nucleotides match TRBD2. This receptor was identified in an adult in good health. Material: peripheral blood, obtained on day 0 of AZD1222 vaccination. The CDR3 DNA reads as TGTGCCAGCAGCGTAGGGGCTAGCGGGAGTACCCCCTACAATGAGCAGTTCTTC. It specifies CASSVGASGSTPYNEQFF.